Presented here are 21 T cell receptor beta chains from one specimen sequenced in a study of neoadjuvant anti-PD-1 for oral cavity cancer. The data were produced by immunoSEQ multiplex PCR, yet TCRdb's version contains in-frame clones alone and is incomplete. The sample has tens of thousands of clones, around 82% seen once. This specimen was PBMCs, taken before nivolumab (anti-PD-1) treatment. These receptors were obtained from a person between 40 and 85 years old with oral cavity squamous cell carcinoma.

This clone was detected only once. The chain couples TRBV28 to TRBJ1-1, with D unresolved. CDR3 length: 12 amino acids. Germline V gene sequence: CDR1 MDHEN, CDR2 SYDVKM. The V end lost 5 bases, the J end lost 3 bases, and 7 bases lay between the germline ends. In DNA, the CDR3 is TGTGCCAGCAGTCGGGCCCACACTGAAGCTTTCTTT. Residues: CASSRAHTEAFF.

This chain connects TRBV14 to TRBJ2-2; perhaps TRBD1 as D (7 bases). The germline V gene encodes CDR1 SGHDN and CDR2 FVKESK. Trimming cost V 1 base and J 11 bases, with 17 bases left between them. This CDR3 is built from 15 residues. The CDR3 region is CASSQGRRGRRELFF. Here the CDR3 DNA reads TGTGCCAGCAGCCAAGGGAGGAGGGGGCGAAGAGAGCTGTTTTTT.

This clone appeared a few times. The rearrangement joins TRBV6-6 to TRBJ2-7; 11 bases are shared with TRBD1. The V and J ends lost 5 bases and 4 bases, in that order; junction bases with no gene match: 10. The CDR3 contains 16 residues. Germline assignment: CDR1 MNHNY and CDR2 SVGAGI (reference sequence). CDR3 sequence reads: CASSNTGTGGSYEQYF. The CDR3 DNA is TGTGCCAGCAGTAATACCGGGACAGGGGGGAGTTACGAGCAGTACTTC.

V is TRBV7-3 and J is TRBJ1-2; tentative D call: TRBD1 (5 bases). The V gene lost 5 bases and the J gene lost 8 bases, with 15 bases spanning the gap. The germline CDR1 and CDR2 sequences are SGHTA and FQGTGA. This CDR3 is built from 13 residues. The CDR3 is CASSLRAGDGYTF. Written as DNA, the CDR3 is TGTGCCAGCAGCCTCAGGGCGGGGGACGGCTACACCTTC.

This chain joins TRBV27 and TRBJ1-4; perhaps TRBD1 as D (5 bases). This CDR3 region has 15 residues. V was trimmed by 5 bases and J by 12 bases, leaving 22 bases between them. Per germline, CDR1 MNHEY and CDR2 SMNVEV (reference sequence). CDR3 residues: CASSPDSLSVGELFF. CDR3 DNA: TGTGCCAGCAGTCCAGACAGTCTTTCGGTGGGGGAACTGTTTTTT.

V usage is TRBV7-2 and J usage is TRBJ1-3, with TRBD1 as a possible D gene (5 bases). There are 13 residues in the CDR3. V dropped 5 bases and J dropped 7 bases, with 12 bases sitting between them. CDR1 SGHTA and CDR2 FQGNSA come from the germline V gene. CDR3 DNA sequence: TGTGCCAGCAGCACTCAGCGGGGGAACACCATATATTTT. Translated, it gives CASSTQRGNTIYF.

V and J are TRBV6-5 and TRBJ2-7; D remains ambiguous. The CDR3 spans 13 residues. V lost 7 bases to trimming and J lost 6 bases, with 16 bases between them. Germline CDR1 and CDR2: MNHEY and SVGAGI. The CDR3 DNA sequence: TGTGCCAGCAAGCTCAGTGGCGGCGCCGAGCAGTACTTC. Its translation: CASKLSGGAEQYF.

The chain combines TRBV19 with TRBJ2-3; 8 bases line up with TRBD1. The J segment lost 2 bases and the V segment lost 5 bases, leaving 3 bases of the junction unmatched. This CDR3 spans 14 amino acids. Germline V CDR1 and CDR2: LNHDA, SQIVND (reference sequence). The CDR3 coding sequence is TGTGCCAGTAGTTCTCAGGGGGCCACAGATACGCAGTATTTT. Its protein is CASSSQGATDTQYF.

V usage is TRBV7-9 and J usage is TRBJ2-7, with 7 positions matching TRBD1. Germline V CDR1 and CDR2: SEHNR, FQNEAQ (reference sequence). The CDR3 contains 14 residues. Trimming at V came to 5 bases and at J to 3 bases, leaving 7 bases not matched to a gene. The CDR3 sequence: CASSRGLVFYEQYF. DNA for the CDR3: TGTGCCAGCAGCAGGGGGCTGGTATTCTACGAGCAGTACTTC.

This chain joins TRBV5-1 and TRBJ2-3; 7 bases are shared with TRBD1. V lost 1 base, J lost 6 bases, and 11 bases stayed unmatched. CDR3 size: 16 residues. Germline-derived CDR1 and CDR2 are SGHRS and YFSETQ. The CDR3 DNA reads TGCGCCAGCAGCTTGAGGCGTCCCAGGGGGTCCGATACGCAGTATTTT. As protein: CASSLRRPRGSDTQYF.

The chain joins TRBV7-2 to TRBJ1-3; no firm D call. Between the trimmed V and J ends, which lost 6 bases and 0 bases, there was a span of 9 bases. CDR1 is SGHTA and CDR2 is FQGNSA in the germline V gene. This CDR3 has 14 residues. CDR3 DNA sequence: TGTGCCAGCAGGAGTGCGGGCTCTGGAAACACCATATATTTT. Its translation: CASRSAGSGNTIYF. Variable domain in full (rest from reference TRBV7-2 and TRBJ1-3): GAGVSQSPSNKVTEKGKDVELRCDPISGHTALYWYRQSLGQGLEFLIYFQGNSAPDKSGLPSDRFSAERTGGSVSTLTIQRTQQEDSAVYLCASRSAGSGNTIYFGEGSWLTVV.

This chain uses TRBV6-1 with TRBJ2-1; 9 bases fit TRBD2. The CDR3 has 15 residues. Germline V lookup: CDR1 MNHNS, CDR2 SASEGT. J gave up 4 bases and V 4 bases, and 5 bases lay outside the gene matches. The chain's CDR3 is CASSVVTSGYNEQFF. CDR3 DNA: TGTGCCAGCAGTGTAGTGACTAGCGGTTACAATGAGCAGTTCTTC.

The CDR3 reads CASSIDGTGTYEQYF. DNA for the CDR3: TGTGCCAGTAGTATAGATGGGACAGGGACCTACGAGCAGTACTTC. The chain recombines TRBV19 with TRBJ2-7; 9 positions agree with TRBD1. With 0 bases clipped from V and 2 bases from J, the junction kept 2 bases outside the gene matches. The CDR3 sequence is 15 residues long. In germline, CDR1 is LNHDA, CDR2 SQIVND (reference sequence).

The chain links TRBV7-8 to TRBJ1-1, with D maybe TRBD1 (5 bases). Trimming stripped 5 bases from V and 0 bases from J, with 10 bases between. Germline V lookup: CDR1 SGHVS, CDR2 FQNEAQ. The CDR3 is made up of 14 amino acids. Here the CDR3 reads CASSAVTVNTEAFF. The CDR3 DNA follows: TGTGCCAGCAGCGCAGTGACAGTGAACACTGAAGCTTTCTTT.

This clone was observed once. CDR3 bases: TGTGCCAGCTCACCCGGGGGGACTCCCCCAATCCCCTTAGGACTAGCCAAAAACATTCAGTACTTC. Protein: CASSPGGTPPIPLGLAKNIQYF. V usage is TRBV18 and J usage is TRBJ2-4, with TRBD2 matching over 7 bases. This CDR3 has 22 amino acids. The V gene end was trimmed by 3 bases and the J gene end by 0 bases; junction bases not matched to a gene: 23. Per germline, CDR1 KGHSH and CDR2 LQKENI.

The chain recombines TRBV5-6 with TRBJ2-2; D remains ambiguous. The CDR3 is 14 amino acids. V was shortened by 4 bases and J by 2 bases, with 9 bases between the two germline ends. Germline-derived CDR1 and CDR2 are SGHDT and YYEEEE. CDR3 protein: CASSLTANTGELFF. The CDR3 DNA reads as TGTGCCAGCAGCCTAACAGCTAACACCGGGGAGCTGTTTTTT. Drawing the rest from reference TRBV5-6 and TRBJ2-2, the complete variable domain is DAGVTQSPTHLIKTRGQQVTLRCSPKSGHDTVSWYQQALGQGPQFIFQYYEEEERQRGNFPDRFSGHQFPNYSSELNVNALLLGDSALYLCASSLTANTGELFFGEGSRLTVL.

The J gene is TRBJ2-5, the V gene TRBV5-4; TRBD1 aligns across 8 bases. The CDR3 totals 17 residues. Trimming removed 3 bases from V and 5 bases from J; junction bases left unmatched: 15. From germline, CDR1 is SGHNT and CDR2 YYREEE (reference sequence). The DNA of the CDR3 is TGTGCCAGCAGCTCACCCGCGGGCAGGGGGCGCGAGGAGACCCAGTACTTC. It yields the protein CASSSPAGRGREETQYF. The variable domain in full, completed from reference TRBV5-4 and TRBJ2-5, reads ETGVTQSPTHLIKTRGQQVTLRCSSQSGHNTVSWYQQALGQGPQFIFQYYREEENGRGNFPPRFSGLQFPNYSSELNVNALELDDSALYLCASSSPAGRGREETQYFGPGTRLLVL.

The chain has TRBV6-1 and TRBJ1-2, with TRBD1 matching 7 bases. The CDR3 sequence is 15 residues long. Germline CDR1 is MNHNS and CDR2 is SASEGT. The ends lost 0 bases at V and 3 bases at J; junction bases unmatched: 4. CDR3 residues: CASSEATGNDYGYTF. Written as DNA, the CDR3 is TGTGCCAGCAGTGAAGCGACAGGGAACGACTATGGCTACACCTTC.

The genes are TRBV28 and TRBJ1-5, with a tentative D call TRBD1 (6 bases). The ends were cut back, 5 bases at V and 4 bases at J, with 12 bases in the middle. Germline CDR1 MDHEN, CDR2 SYDVKM. This CDR3 has 14 residues. CDR3 region: CASSRTEQNQPQHF. The CDR3 nucleotides read TGTGCCAGCAGTAGGACAGAACAGAATCAGCCCCAGCATTTT.

This chain uses TRBV10-1 with TRBJ2-1; TRBD2 matches 8 bases. With 5 bases clipped from V and 7 bases from J, the junction kept 4 bases outside the gene matches. The germline V gene encodes CDR1 WNHNN and CDR2 SYGVQD (reference sequence). CDR3 length: 13 amino acids. CDR3 region: CASSWSGGNEQFF. The CDR3 DNA is TGCGCCAGCAGTTGGTCGGGGGGGAATGAGCAGTTCTTC.

The chain is built from TRBV28 and TRBJ1-2; TRBD1 matches at 7 bases. V dropped 6 bases and J dropped 4; count of bases not matched to a gene: 5. Germline-derived CDR1 and CDR2 are MDHEN and SYDVKM. This CDR3 is built from 13 residues. The CDR3 DNA reads TGTGCCAGCAGCCCGGGACAGCGCTATGGCTACACCTTC. Encoded protein: CASSPGQRYGYTF.